This is a list of T cell receptor beta chains from one sample in a study of shared clonotypes between healthy human individuals. The method was immunoSEQ multiplex PCR; TCRdb's version includes in-frame clones alone and lacks a portion of them. The table lists roughly 2.2 million clones, more than 85% of them singletons. Sequences were obtained from naive CD4+ T cells from PBMCs. Receptor source: a man aged 18 to 30 in good health. Some clones in this sample may be carry-over from other donors' samples. Each CDR3 is given with its conserved first and last residue. Each record gives: clone size, V gene, J gene, D gene, CDR3 protein, CDR3 DNA. D genes are given only for firm matches. Clone size is stated in some rows and not others, as once, few, many or a class when expanded.

size: -
V: TRBV2
J: TRBJ2-3
D: -
CDR3: CASSGGMADTQYF
DNA: TGTGCCAGCAGTGGGGGAATGGCAGATACGCAGTATTTT

size: once
V: TRBV5-1
J: TRBJ2-1
D: -
CDR3: CASSLVGGYNEQFF
DNA: TGCGCCAGCAGCTTGGTAGGGGGATACAATGAGCAGTTCTTC

size: -
V: TRBV5-1
J: TRBJ2-7
D: TRBD1
CDR3: CASNPDRAAHEQYF
DNA: TGCGCCAGCAACCCGGACAGGGCGGCCCACGAGCAGTACTTC

size: -
V: TRBV19
J: TRBJ1-2
D: -
CDR3: CASTNTETYGYTF
DNA: TGTGCCAGTACTAATACAGAAACCTATGGCTACACCTTC

size: -
V: TRBV28
J: TRBJ1-3
D: -
CDR3: CASSTRYSGNTIYF
DNA: TGTGCCAGCAGTACACGGTATTCTGGAAACACCATATATTTT

size: -
V: TRBV18
J: TRBJ1-4
D: -
CDR3: CASSPPSGVEKLFF
DNA: TGTGCCAGCTCACCACCGAGTGGGGTCGAAAAACTGTTTTTT

size: -
V: TRBV7-2
J: TRBJ2-7
D: -
CDR3: CASSLARVDSYEQYF
DNA: TGTGCCAGCAGCTTAGCGCGGGTAGACTCCTACGAGCAGTACTTC

size: -
V: TRBV6-1
J: TRBJ2-1
D: -
CDR3: CASSVESSANEQFF
DNA: TGTGCCAGCAGTGTCGAGTCTAGCGCTAATGAGCAGTTCTTC

size: -
V: TRBV5-1
J: TRBJ2-7
D: -
CDR3: CASSRNEKYEQYF
DNA: TGCGCCAGCAGCCGCAACGAGAAGTACGAGCAGTACTTC

size: few
V: TRBV28
J: TRBJ1-1
D: -
CDR3: CASSLGNGREGAFF
DNA: TGTGCCAGCAGTTTGGGGAACGGCAGGGAGGGAGCTTTCTTT

size: -
V: TRBV10-3
J: TRBJ1-2
D: TRBD1
CDR3: CAIGRTGGEDGYTF
DNA: TGTGCCATCGGTAGGACAGGAGGGGAGGATGGCTACACCTTC

size: -
V: TRBV19
J: TRBJ2-3
D: -
CDR3: CASSISGTSTDTQYF
DNA: TGTGCCAGTAGTATATCCGGGACTAGCACAGATACGCAGTATTTT

size: -
V: TRBV5-4
J: TRBJ1-2
D: -
CDR3: CASSLGGLEGNYGYTF
DNA: TGTGCCAGCAGCTTGGGGGGCCTGGAGGGTAACTATGGCTACACCTTC

size: -
V: TRBV14
J: TRBJ2-6
D: TRBD2
CDR3: CASKGSSGKISGANVLTF
DNA: TGTGCCAGCAAAGGATCTAGCGGGAAGATCTCTGGGGCCAACGTCCTGACTTTC

size: -
V: TRBV9
J: TRBJ1-1
D: -
CDR3: CASSFAGTDEAFF
DNA: TGTGCCAGCAGCTTCGCAGGGACGGATGAAGCTTTCTTT

size: -
V: TRBV5-1
J: TRBJ2-7
D: TRBD1
CDR3: CASSRGQGPLTYEQYF
DNA: TGCGCCAGCAGCCGAGGACAGGGGCCGCTAACCTACGAGCAGTACTTC

size: -
V: TRBV25-1
J: TRBJ2-5
D: -
CDR3: CASSEREFQETQYF
DNA: TGTGCCAGCAGTGAACGAGAATTCCAAGAGACCCAGTACTTC

size: -
V: TRBV28
J: TRBJ2-7
D: -
CDR3: CASSVTGSAYEQYF
DNA: TGTGCCAGCAGCGTTACAGGGTCGGCCTACGAGCAGTACTTC

size: -
V: TRBV29-1
J: TRBJ2-5
D: TRBD2
CDR3: CSVEGTSGPQYF
DNA: TGCAGCGTTGAGGGGACTAGTGGTCCCCAGTACTTC

size: -
V: TRBV11-1
J: TRBJ1-1
D: -
CDR3: CASSLIWNTEAFF
DNA: TGTGCCAGCAGCTTAATTTGGAACACTGAAGCTTTCTTT

size: -
V: TRBV5-5
J: TRBJ2-3
D: -
CDR3: CASSLNRVTDTQYF
DNA: TGTGCCAGCAGCTTGAACAGGGTAACAGATACGCAGTATTTT

size: -
V: TRBV10-3
J: TRBJ2-7
D: -
CDR3: CAISAITGYEQYF
DNA: TGTGCCATCAGTGCTATAACAGGGTACGAGCAGTACTTC

size: -
V: TRBV7-7
J: TRBJ1-4
D: -
CDR3: CTIPPHRAELFF
DNA: TGCACTATCCCCCCGCACAGGGCCGAACTGTTTTTT

size: -
V: TRBV6-5
J: TRBJ2-5
D: TRBD1
CDR3: CASSRDSQETQYF
DNA: TGTGCCAGTTCACGGGACAGCCAAGAGACCCAGTACTTC

size: -
V: TRBV2
J: TRBJ2-3
D: -
CDR3: CASRNVGRKNTDTQYF
DNA: TGTGCCAGCAGAAACGTCGGCAGAAAAAACACAGATACGCAGTATTTT

size: -
V: TRBV27
J: TRBJ1-1
D: -
CDR3: CASSLYAGMNTEAFF
DNA: TGTGCCAGCAGTTTATATGCTGGAATGAACACTGAAGCTTTCTTT

size: -
V: TRBV7-3
J: TRBJ2-3
D: TRBD2
CDR3: CASSLTRSTSAFPDTQYF
DNA: TGTGCCAGCAGCCTAACGCGATCGACTAGCGCTTTCCCCGATACGCAGTATTTT

size: -
V: TRBV5-1
J: TRBJ2-5
D: TRBD1
CDR3: CASSWDRGLQTQYF
DNA: TGCGCCAGCAGCTGGGACAGGGGGCTACAGACCCAGTACTTC

size: -
V: TRBV7-8
J: TRBJ2-3
D: -
CDR3: CATRGASTDTQYF
DNA: TGTGCCACACGCGGAGCTAGCACAGATACGCAGTATTTT

size: -
V: TRBV5-6
J: TRBJ1-2
D: -
CDR3: CASSPGRTVVYGYTF
DNA: TGTGCCAGCAGCCCGGGGAGGACAGTAGTCTATGGCTACACCTTC

size: -
V: TRBV5-8
J: TRBJ1-2
D: -
CDR3: CASSFERQLYGYTF
DNA: TGTGCCAGCAGCTTCGAAAGACAACTCTATGGCTACACCTTC

size: -
V: TRBV6-6
J: TRBJ2-5
D: TRBD1
CDR3: CAIARGYQETQYF
DNA: TGTGCCATCGCCAGGGGGTACCAAGAGACCCAGTACTTC

size: -
V: TRBV6-5
J: TRBJ2-7
D: -
CDR3: CASQHSGTETYEQYF
DNA: TGTGCCAGCCAGCATTCAGGTACCGAGACCTACGAGCAGTACTTC

size: -
V: TRBV27
J: TRBJ2-1
D: TRBD2
CDR3: CASSLSGLAGGPNNEQFF
DNA: TGTGCCAGCAGTTTATCAGGACTAGCGGGAGGGCCGAACAATGAGCAGTTCTTC

size: -
V: TRBV2
J: TRBJ2-7
D: TRBD1
CDR3: CASSVGQGRYEQYF
DNA: TGTGCCAGCAGTGTGGGACAGGGGAGGTACGAGCAGTACTTC

size: -
V: TRBV27
J: TRBJ2-5
D: TRBD1
CDR3: CASSSGWTGDLETQYF
DNA: TGTGCCAGCAGTTCAGGGTGGACAGGGGATTTGGAGACCCAGTACTTC

size: -
V: TRBV5-1
J: TRBJ2-1
D: -
CDR3: CASSSGRYNEQFF
DNA: TGCGCCAGCAGCTCAGGTCGGTACAATGAGCAGTTCTTC

size: -
V: TRBV7-6
J: TRBJ2-7
D: -
CDR3: CASSPRQSNYEQYF
DNA: TGTGCCAGCAGCCCGAGGCAATCAAACTACGAGCAGTACTTC

size: -
V: TRBV2
J: TRBJ2-7
D: TRBD1
CDR3: CASRKDRDHEQYF
DNA: TGTGCCAGCAGGAAGGACAGGGACCACGAGCAGTACTTC

size: -
V: TRBV5-4
J: TRBJ2-6
D: -
CDR3: CASTFSGANVLTF
DNA: TGTGCCAGCACCTTTTCTGGGGCCAACGTCCTGACTTTC

size: -
V: TRBV19
J: TRBJ1-2
D: TRBD1
CDR3: CASSTGTGGVVGGYTF
DNA: TGTGCCAGTAGTACAGGGACAGGGGGGGTTGTCGGAGGCTACACCTTC

size: few
V: TRBV2
J: TRBJ2-2
D: -
CDR3: CASYQESGGELFF
DNA: TGTGCCAGCTACCAGGAGTCCGGCGGGGAGCTGTTTTTT

size: -
V: TRBV30
J: TRBJ1-5
D: -
CDR3: CAWTGVDSNQPQHF
DNA: TGTGCCTGGACCGGAGTCGATAGCAATCAGCCCCAGCATTTT

size: -
V: TRBV25-1
J: TRBJ2-2
D: -
CDR3: CASSSYTGELFF
DNA: TGTGCCAGCAGTTCTTACACCGGGGAGCTGTTTTTT

size: -
V: TRBV28
J: TRBJ1-3
D: -
CDR3: CASSQGGSGNTIYF
DNA: TGTGCCAGCAGTCAAGGGGGGTCTGGAAACACCATATATTTT

size: -
V: TRBV5-4
J: TRBJ2-2
D: -
CDR3: CASSHAMFRENTGELFF
DNA: TGTGCCAGCAGCCACGCCATGTTCAGGGAGAACACCGGGGAGCTGTTTTTT

size: -
V: TRBV7-2
J: TRBJ1-2
D: TRBD1
CDR3: CASSYRGLDGYTF
DNA: TGTGCCAGCAGCTACAGGGGATTGGATGGCTACACCTTC

size: -
V: TRBV7-3
J: TRBJ2-3
D: TRBD1
CDR3: CASSPGPGGGTDTQYF
DNA: TGTGCCAGCAGCCCCGGGCCAGGGGGCGGGACAGATACGCAGTATTTT

size: -
V: TRBV30
J: TRBJ1-1
D: -
CDR3: CAWSSGSAFF
DNA: TGTGCCTGGAGTAGCGGGTCAGCTTTCTTT

size: -
V: TRBV5-1
J: TRBJ1-4
D: TRBD1
CDR3: CASSALTGAGEKLFF
DNA: TGCGCCAGCAGCGCTTTGACAGGGGCAGGTGAAAAACTGTTTTTT

size: -
V: TRBV4-2
J: TRBJ2-1
D: TRBD2
CDR3: CASSQDRSGSVREQFF
DNA: TGTGCCAGCAGCCAAGATAGGAGCGGGAGTGTTAGGGAGCAGTTCTTC

size: -
V: TRBV19
J: TRBJ2-7
D: -
CDR3: CASSEFQRSYEQYF
DNA: TGTGCCAGTAGTGAATTCCAGCGGTCCTACGAGCAGTACTTC

size: -
V: TRBV19
J: TRBJ1-1
D: -
CDR3: CASSIDRGTEAFF
DNA: TGTGCCAGTAGTATAGATCGGGGGACTGAAGCTTTCTTT

size: few
V: TRBV9
J: TRBJ2-5
D: -
CDR3: CASSPGWGEETQYF
DNA: TGTGCCAGCAGCCCGGGGTGGGGTGAAGAGACCCAGTACTTC

size: -
V: TRBV4-1
J: TRBJ2-1
D: TRBD2
CDR3: CASSQPLAESYNEQFF
DNA: TGCGCCAGCAGCCAACCACTAGCGGAGTCGTACAATGAGCAGTTCTTC

size: -
V: TRBV5-1
J: TRBJ2-2
D: TRBD1
CDR3: CASSLIQGAGELFF
DNA: TGCGCCAGCAGCTTGATACAGGGGGCCGGGGAGCTGTTTTTT

size: -
V: TRBV7-6
J: TRBJ1-4
D: -
CDR3: CASSLMPARVLNEKLFF
DNA: TGTGCCAGCAGCCTAATGCCGGCCAGGGTACTTAATGAAAAACTGTTTTTT

size: -
V: TRBV27
J: TRBJ1-6
D: TRBD1
CDR3: CASSLSGQGRNSPLHF
DNA: TGTGCCAGCAGTTTATCAGGACAGGGGAGGAATTCACCCCTCCACTTT

size: -
V: TRBV5-1
J: TRBJ2-7
D: -
CDR3: CASSDQDNGEQYF
DNA: TGCGCCAGCAGCGACCAGGACAACGGCGAGCAGTACTTC

size: once
V: TRBV11-3
J: TRBJ2-2
D: TRBD1
CDR3: CASSLGGTGMGGELFF
DNA: TGTGCCAGCAGCTTAGGCGGGACAGGGATGGGCGGGGAGCTGTTTTTT